The 9 T cell receptor beta chains below all came from one sample that was sequenced in a study of blood T cell repertoires in COVID-19. The repertoire was sequenced with immunoSEQ multiplex PCR; TCRdb's copy has only in-frame clones and lacks some. The sample yields 250,000 to 300,000 clones, under 90% seen once. The sequenced sample consisted of peripheral blood. These receptors came from a woman aged 40 to 55 who had recovered from COVID-19.

V is TRBV5-1 and J is TRBJ2-2, with TRBD2 identical over 10 bases. This CDR3 comprises 18 residues. The germline CDR1 and CDR2 sequences are SGHRS and YFSETQ. V lost 4 bases to trimming and J lost 0 bases; unmatched junction nucleotides: 9. CDR3 in DNA: TGCGCCAGCAGCATTACTAGCGGGAATGGGGCGAACACCGGGGAGCTGTTTTTT. Protein product: CASSITSGNGANTGELFF.

The chain couples TRBV21-1 to TRBJ2-3; the D segment call TRBD2 is taken from the table without a DNA check. TRBV21-1 is assigned pseudogene status. The CDR3 is made up of 19 amino acids. The CDR3 region is CASTQGLKGSGGLTDTQYF. The CDR3 DNA sequence: TGTGCCAGCACCCAGGGCCTGAAAGGGTCCGGGGGACTGACAGATACGCAGTATTTT.

V is TRBV18 and J is TRBJ2-2, with 13 bases identical to TRBD2. Trimming at V came to 5 bases and at J to 7 bases, leaving 7 bases not matched to a gene. This CDR3 is built from 16 residues. Germline values: CDR1 KGHSH, CDR2 LQKENI. CDR3 DNA: TGTGCCAGCTCAACCGGGACTAGCGGGACTGGCGGGGAGCTGTTTTTT. Encoded protein: CASSTGTSGTGGELFF.

The chain has TRBV2 and TRBJ2-5, with 11 positions matching TRBD2. Trimming removed 5 bases from V and 5 bases from J; junction bases left unmatched: 10. Germline assignment: CDR1 SNHLY and CDR2 FYNNEI. CDR3 size: 16 residues. CDR3 nucleotides: TGTGCCAGCAGTACCACTAGCGGGGGCCGGCGGGAGACCCAGTACTTC. It yields the protein CASSTTSGGRRETQYF.

The V call is TRBV5-1, the J call TRBJ2-1; D is possibly TRBD2 (6 bases). V shed 4 bases and J shed 3 bases, with 14 bases lying between them. In germline, CDR1 is SGHRS, CDR2 YFSETQ. CDR3 size: 15 residues. The CDR3 loop is CASSPGLALYNEQFF. In DNA, the CDR3 is TGCGCCAGCAGCCCGGGACTCGCTCTCTACAATGAGCAGTTCTTC.

The rearrangement uses TRBV5-1 and TRBJ1-2; D unresolved. The CDR3 consists of 15 residues. CDR1 is SGHRS and CDR2 is YFSETQ in the germline V gene. V gave up 4 bases and J gave up 3 bases, with 16 bases separating them. Here the CDR3 DNA reads TGCGCCAGCAGCCTCGGCGGATCGCGGGACTATGGCTACACCTTC. Its protein product is CASSLGGSRDYGYTF. Based on the CDR3 plus reference TRBV5-1 and TRBJ1-2, the full variable domain is KAGVTQTPRYLIKTRGQQVTLSCSPISGHRSVSWYQQTPGQGLQFLFEYFSETQRNKGNFPGRFSGRQFSNSRSEMNVSTLELGDSALYLCASSLGGSRDYGYTFGSGTRLTVV.

The chain couples TRBV14 to TRBJ2-1; 7 nucleotides agree with TRBD2. Germline CDR1 and CDR2: SGHDN and FVKESK. The J segment lost 2 bases and the V segment lost 4 bases, leaving 5 bases of the junction unmatched. This CDR3 comprises 15 residues. The DNA for the CDR3 is TGTGCCAGCAGCCGGTTTAGCGGGCCCTACAATGAGCAGTTCTTC. Its protein is CASSRFSGPYNEQFF. The full variable domain, its missing parts supplied by reference TRBV14 and TRBJ2-1, is EAGVTQFPSHSVIEKGQTVTLRCDPISGHDNLYWYRRVMGKEIKFLLHFVKESKQDESGMPNNRFLAERTGGTYSTLKVQPAELEDSGVYFCASSRFSGPYNEQFFGPGTRLTVL.

The V and J genes are TRBV4-1 and TRBJ1-5; weak D call: TRBD1 (5 bases). This CDR3 has 16 residues. The germline V and J ends were trimmed by 3 bases and 5 bases, with 17 bases remaining between them. CDR1 and CDR2 (germline): MGHRA, YSYEKL. The CDR3 here is CASSQGFGGEHQPQHF. DNA for the CDR3: TGCGCCAGCAGCCAGGGATTCGGGGGGGAGCATCAGCCCCAGCATTTT.

This clone was picked up a small number of times. The rearrangement links TRBV30 to TRBJ1-5; the D is unclear. Germline V gene lookup returns CDR1 GTSNPN and CDR2 SVGIG (reference sequence). The CDR3 runs 13 residues. With 0 bases removed from V and 6 bases from J, the gap between germline ends came to 9 bases. CDR3 nucleotides: TGTGCCTGGAGTGTTCAAGAGAGTCAGCCCCAGCATTTT. This sequence encodes CAWSVQESQPQHF.